The clone carrying this T cell receptor (beta chain) was seen a few times. Its antigen is unidentified. Unique molecular identifiers tagged the TCRbeta library. One entry per CDR3 protein results from TCRdb running MiXCR on the PCR reads. Among under 850,000 distinct CDR3 sequences listed, less than 15% were seen once. This specimen comes from a study of T-cell reconstitution after alpha-beta-depleted transplantation in children. Broader study findings: T-cell counts and diversity at one year following transplant were attributed mainly to newly produced T cells. Where alpha-beta T cells came from about two months after transplant was reportedly several hundred expanded graft clones.

Germline V gene lookup returns CDR1 ENHRY and CDR2 SYGVKD. Trimming at V came to 8 bases and at J to 0 bases, leaving 8 bases not matched to a gene. The CDR3 sequence is 15 residues long. This receptor was obtained from a girl between 2 and 10 years old with congenital amegakaryocytic thrombocytopenia, due to receive a stem cell transplant. The V gene is TRBV10-3, the J gene TRBJ2-3, with 7 bases identical to TRBD2. Sequenced material: PBMCs, taken before TCRalphabeta/CD19-depleted stem cell transplant. CDR3 amino acids: CAIRETSLSTDTQYF. The CDR3 nucleotides read TGTGCCATCCGAGAGACTAGCCTTAGCACAGATACGCAGTATTTT.